This entry features one TCR beta chain sequence. Its target is not known. Construction of the TCRbeta library involved unique molecular identifiers. TCRdb called the PCR reads again in MiXCR, with one record for every CDR3 protein. The sample yields about 980,000 distinct CDR3 sequences, roughly 29% seen once. The data belong to a study of T-cell reconstitution after alpha-beta-depleted transplantation in children. Study outcomes and limitations: In some patients, recipient T cells and intrathymic progenitors surviving conditioning explained high day-60 diversity. Among T cells one year after transplant, newly produced cells accounted for most counts and diversity. Expanded graft clones numbering several hundred reportedly gave rise to alpha-beta T cells about two months after transplant.

Germline CDR1 and CDR2: SGHVS and FQNEAQ. The length of the CDR3 is 15 residues. The ends lost 5 bases at V and 4 bases at J; junction bases unmatched: 8. The rearrangement uses TRBV7-8 and TRBJ2-3; 8 nucleotides line up with TRBD2. This clonotype was sampled from a boy in the first two years of life who had a stem cell transplant for SCID, so the T cells may come from the graft donor. The sequencing used PBMCs, mostly from graft donor cells, collected 360 days after TCRalphabeta/CD19-depleted stem cell transplant. CDR3 sequence (DNA): TGTGCCAGCAGCGACCGGACTAGCAGCGCAGATACGCAGTATTTT. Amino acids: CASSDRTSSADTQYF.